This T cell receptor (beta chain) was identified in a study of immune evolution from preneoplasia to lung adenocarcinoma. Premalignant or tumor cells were enriched by macro-dissection after pathologic assessment. Assay used: immunoSEQ multiplex PCR; TCRdb lists only in-frame clones, some missing. The table has roughly 7,500 clones, roughly 74% seen once. This clonotype originated in a donor at least 70 years old with lung adenocarcinoma. Some clones in this sample may be carry-over from other donors' samples. Sequencing was performed on FFPE atypical adenomatous hyperplasia tissue from the lung. Subset denoted: atypical adenomatous hyperplasia (AAH), lung preneoplasia.

CDR3 residues: CASSFSGDTGELFF. The CDR3 DNA reads as TGTGCCAGCAGTTTTTCAGGGGACACCGGGGAGCTGTTTTTT. V is TRBV27 and J is TRBJ2-2, with D possibly TRBD1 on 6 matching bases. Germline CDR1 is MNHEY and CDR2 is SMNVEV (reference sequence). The length of the CDR3 is 14 residues. The V end lost 3 bases, the J end lost 3 bases, and 8 bases lay between the germline ends.